This TCR beta chain stems from a study of human versus mouse CDR3 diversity and MHC coevolution. The wider study: Each sample yielded about 5.5 x 10^6 to 1.6 x 10^7 valid reads.

The repertoire was sequenced with immunoSEQ multiplex PCR; TCRdb's copy has only in-frame clones and lacks some. The table lists about 83,000 clones, 85% to 95% of them singletons. Sequencing was done on a sample of naive CD4+ T cells from blood. Subset indicated: CD45RO-negative CD62L-positive naive CD4 T cells. The origin of this receptor is a person between 25 and 69 years old in good health.

In DNA form, the CDR3 reads TGTGCCAGCAGATCCTCCGGGACTAGCGTACACAATGAGCAGTTCTTC. Translating gives CASRSSGTSVHNEQFF. The V and J genes are TRBV7-8 and TRBJ2-1; 10 bases are shared with TRBD2. The V and J ends lost 6 bases and 5 bases, in that order; junction bases with no gene match: 10. Per germline, CDR1 SGHVS and CDR2 FQNEAQ. The CDR3 has 16 amino acids. The full variable domain, rest sourced from reference TRBV7-8 and TRBJ2-1, is GAGVSQSPRYKVAKRGQDVALRCDPISGHVSLFWYQQALGQGPEFLTYFQNEAQLDKSGLPSDRFFAERPEGSVSTLKIQRTQQEDSAVYLCASRSSGTSVHNEQFFGPGTRLTVL.